A selection of T cell receptor beta chains follows, all from one sample in a study of blood T cells in healthy people across ages. One entry per CDR3 protein results from TCRdb running MiXCR on the 5' RACE reads. Among about 560,000 distinct CDR3 sequences listed, over 25% were seen once. The sample also formed part of further work on T cells of mothers and their children.

Sequenced sample: blood. The receptor source for this set is a boy between 2 and 10 years old in good health. CDR3s include the opening cysteine and the closing phenylalanine or tryptophan. The D gene is left open where the match is weak. Some rows mark clone size as missing; the rest say once, few, many or name a class of expanded clone.

j_call | clone_size | v_call | d_call | cdr3_length | cdr3_nt | cdr3_aa
TRBJ1-2 | . | TRBV2 | . | 13 | TGTGCCAGAAGCGGGACTTCTAACTATGGCTACACCTTC | CARSGTSNYGYTF
TRBJ2-3 | . | TRBV6-5 | . | 17 | TGTGCCAGCAGTTACCTCCCCCGAGCGGGCCTCACAGATACGCAGTATTTT | CASSYLPRAGLTDTQYF
TRBJ1-1 | . | TRBV14 | TRBD1 | 15 | TGTGCCAGCAGCCAGGAGACAGGGGGGAGCACTGAAGCTTTCTTT | CASSQETGGSTEAFF
TRBJ1-1 | . | TRBV12-5 | . | 15 | TGTGCTAGTGGTTTGGTGGTAAGTTTGAACACTGAAGCTTTCTTT | CASGLVVSLNTEAFF
TRBJ2-2 | few | TRBV3-1 | . | 15 | TGTGCCAGCAGCCACACAGCTACGAACACCGGGGAGCTGTTTTTT | CASSHTATNTGELFF
TRBJ2-1 | . | TRBV4-1 | TRBD2 | 16 | TGCGCCAGCAGCCAAGACTCACTAGCGGGAGCCAATGAGCAGTTCTTC | CASSQDSLAGANEQFF
TRBJ2-3 | . | TRBV3-1 | . | 16 | TGTGCCAGCAGCCAAGTAGAAAACCCTATCACAGATACGCAGTATTTT | CASSQVENPITDTQYF
TRBJ2-3 | few | TRBV12-3/TRBV12-4 | . | 14 | TGTGCCAGCAGCGCGGGGGCTCGGACAGATACGCAGTATTTT | CASSAGARTDTQYF
TRBJ2-2 | . | TRBV6-4 | . | 15 | TGTGCCAGCAGTACAGGCTCGGGAAACACCGGGGAGCTGTTTTTT | CASSTGSGNTGELFF
TRBJ1-1 | . | TRBV12-3/TRBV12-4 | . | 14 | TGTGCCAGCAGTGGGCACAGGGCTGAAACTGAAGCTTTCTTT | CASSGHRAETEAFF
TRBJ1-1 | . | TRBV20-1 | TRBD1 | 14 | TGCAGTGCCACCAGGACAGGGTGGGACACTGAAGCTTTCTTT | CSATRTGWDTEAFF
TRBJ2-1 | . | TRBV29-1 | TRBD2 | 14 | TGCAGCGTAGGGGGACTAGCGGGTCCCAGGGAGCAGTTCTTC | CSVGGLAGPREQFF
TRBJ1-1 | few | TRBV5-1 | . | 12 | TGCGCCAGCAGCCCGGGGTACACTGAAGCTTTCTTT | CASSPGYTEAFF
TRBJ2-4 | few | TRBV28 | TRBD2 | 18 | TGTGCCAGCACCCCAAATAGCGGGAGGGCCTGGACCAAAAACATTCAGTACTTC | CASTPNSGRAWTKNIQYF
TRBJ2-7 | . | TRBV7-9 | TRBD2 | 15 | TGTGCCAGCAGCTCTAGTCCTAGCGGGAAAGATGAGCAGTACTTC | CASSSSPSGKDEQYF
TRBJ2-2 | . | TRBV6-2/TRBV6-3 | TRBD1 | 16 | TGTGCCAGCAGTCCCCCGGGACAGGGGGGGACCGGGGAGCTGTTTTTT | CASSPPGQGGTGELFF
TRBJ1-1 | . | TRBV5-8 | . | 14 | TGTGCCAGCAGCTTGGGACTCGGGGGCACTGAAGCTTTCTTT | CASSLGLGGTEAFF
TRBJ2-5 | few | TRBV7-9 | . | 14 | TGTGCCAGCAGCCAGAGCCGGCTTCAAGAGACCCAGTACTTC | CASSQSRLQETQYF
TRBJ2-7 | . | TRBV10-3 | TRBD1 | 14 | TGTGCCATCAGTGAGGGACAGGGGGACTACGAGCAGTACTTC | CAISEGQGDYEQYF
TRBJ2-5 | . | TRBV20-1 | . | 14 | TGCAGTGCTAGCTCAGACGCGAGCCAAGAGACCCAGTACTTC | CSASSDASQETQYF
TRBJ1-1 | few | TRBV2 | . | 13 | TGTGCCAGCAGTGAGGTACGAAGGACTGAAGCTTTCTTT | CASSEVRRTEAFF
TRBJ2-7 | few | TRBV12-3/TRBV12-4 | TRBD1 | 12 | TGTGCCAGCGGGTGGACAGGGTTCGAGCAGTACTTC | CASGWTGFEQYF
TRBJ2-7 | . | TRBV29-1 | TRBD1 | 12 | TGCAGCGTTGCGAGCGACGACAGGGTGCAGTACTTC | CSVASDDRVQYF
TRBJ2-1 | few | TRBV29-1 | . | 14 | TGCAGCGTTGAAGAAGCCAACCTCTACAATGAGCAGTTCTTC | CSVEEANLYNEQFF
TRBJ2-7 | . | TRBV20-1 | TRBD2 | 14 | TGCAGTGCTAGAGATAGCGGGAGGGCCTACGAGCAGTACTTC | CSARDSGRAYEQYF
TRBJ1-5 | few | TRBV6-1 | TRBD1 | 16 | TGTGCCAGCAGCAGCCAGACAGGGCTGAGCAATCAGCCCCAGCATTTT | CASSSQTGLSNQPQHF
TRBJ2-2 | . | TRBV5-5 | . | 14 | TGTGCCAGCAGCTCAGGGGCTGGGCAAGGGGAGCTGTTTTTT | CASSSGAGQGELFF